This T cell receptor beta chain was recorded in a study of blood T cell repertoires in COVID-19. The CDR3 is 12 residues long. CDR1 and CDR2 from the germline V gene are LGHDT and YNNKEL (reference sequence). Trimming removed 1 base at V and 9 bases at J, with 7 bases between. Donors were grouped by their self-reported clinical history. This clone showed up just once. This table comes from immunoSEQ multiplex PCR, and its TCRdb copy is limited to in-frame clones, with some not included. Of under 400,000 clones in the sample, around 87% are singletons; the top ten hold approximately 1.9%. Sample: PBMCs or T cells enriched from blood (not recorded which). This sequence joins TRBV3-1 (or the pseudogene TRBV3-2) and TRBJ1-5, with D uncertain. This clonotype originated in a man aged 40-49 years in a cohort exposed to, infected with or recovered from COVID-19 (not recorded which). The CDR3 loop is CASSQASGPQHF. The CDR3 nucleotides read TGTGCCAGCAGCCAAGCTAGCGGGCCCCAGCATTTT.